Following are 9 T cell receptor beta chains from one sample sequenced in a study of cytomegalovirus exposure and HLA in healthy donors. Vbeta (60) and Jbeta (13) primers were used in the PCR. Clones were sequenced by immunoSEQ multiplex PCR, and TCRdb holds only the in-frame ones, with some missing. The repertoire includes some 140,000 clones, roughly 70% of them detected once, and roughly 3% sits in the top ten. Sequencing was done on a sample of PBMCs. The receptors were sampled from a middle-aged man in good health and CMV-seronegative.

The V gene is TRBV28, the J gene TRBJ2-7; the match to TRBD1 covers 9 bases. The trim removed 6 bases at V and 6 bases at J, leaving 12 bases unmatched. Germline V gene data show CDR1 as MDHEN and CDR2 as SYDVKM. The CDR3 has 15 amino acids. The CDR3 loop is CASRPTGQGKVEQYF. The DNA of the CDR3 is TGTGCCAGCAGACCCACTGGACAGGGGAAGGTCGAGCAGTACTTC. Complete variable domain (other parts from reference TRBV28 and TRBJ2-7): DVKVTQSSRYLVKRTGEKVFLECVQDMDHENMFWYRQDPGLGLRLIYFSYDVKMKEKGDIPEGYSVSREKKERFSLILESASTNQTSMYLCASRPTGQGKVEQYFGPGTRLTVT.

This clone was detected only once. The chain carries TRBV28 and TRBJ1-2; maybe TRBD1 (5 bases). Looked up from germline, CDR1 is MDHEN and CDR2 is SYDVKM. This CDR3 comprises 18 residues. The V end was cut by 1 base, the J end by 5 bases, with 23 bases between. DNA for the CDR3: TGTGCCAGCAGTTTATCTCTCCTCCAGGGCCTCCAGTATTATGGCTACACCTTC. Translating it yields CASSLSLLQGLQYYGYTF.

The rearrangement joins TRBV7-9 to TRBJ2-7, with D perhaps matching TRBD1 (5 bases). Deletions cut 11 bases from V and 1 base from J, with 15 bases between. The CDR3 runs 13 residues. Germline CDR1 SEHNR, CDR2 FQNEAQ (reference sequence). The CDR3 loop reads CAYGRPGSYEQYF. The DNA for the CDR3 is TGTGCCTACGGACGTCCAGGGTCCTACGAGCAGTACTTC.

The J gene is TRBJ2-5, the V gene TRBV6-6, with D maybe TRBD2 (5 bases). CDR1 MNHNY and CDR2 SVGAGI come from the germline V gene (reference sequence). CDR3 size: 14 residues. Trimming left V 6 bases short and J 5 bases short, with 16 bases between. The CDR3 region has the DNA TGTGCCAGCAGGATTGACAATCGAGGGGAGACCCAGTACTTC. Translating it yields CASRIDNRGETQYF.

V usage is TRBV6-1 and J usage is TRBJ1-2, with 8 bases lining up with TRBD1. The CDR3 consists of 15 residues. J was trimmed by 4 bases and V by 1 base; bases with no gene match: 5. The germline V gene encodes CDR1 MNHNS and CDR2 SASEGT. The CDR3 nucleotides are TGTGCCAGCAGTGAAGTGGGGACAGGAACCTATGGCTACACCTTC. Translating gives CASSEVGTGTYGYTF.

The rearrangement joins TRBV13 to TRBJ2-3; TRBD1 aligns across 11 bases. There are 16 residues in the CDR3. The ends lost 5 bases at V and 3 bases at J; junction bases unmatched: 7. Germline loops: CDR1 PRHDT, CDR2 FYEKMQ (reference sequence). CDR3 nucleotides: TGTGCCAGCAGCACGACCGGGACAGGGGGGACAGATACGCAGTATTTT. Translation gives CASSTTGTGGTDTQYF.

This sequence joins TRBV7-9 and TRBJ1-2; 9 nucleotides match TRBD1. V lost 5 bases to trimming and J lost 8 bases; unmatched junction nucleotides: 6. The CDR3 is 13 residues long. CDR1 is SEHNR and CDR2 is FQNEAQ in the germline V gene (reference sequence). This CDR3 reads CASSHGTGLGYTF. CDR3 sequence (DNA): TGTGCCAGCAGCCACGGGACAGGGCTGGGCTACACCTTC.

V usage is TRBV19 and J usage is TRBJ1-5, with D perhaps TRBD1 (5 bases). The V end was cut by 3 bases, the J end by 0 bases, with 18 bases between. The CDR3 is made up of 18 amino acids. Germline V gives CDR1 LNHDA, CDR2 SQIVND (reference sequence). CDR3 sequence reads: CASSISLDSSYSNQPQHF. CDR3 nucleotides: TGTGCCAGTAGTATCAGTCTCGACAGTTCATATAGCAATCAGCCCCAGCATTTT.

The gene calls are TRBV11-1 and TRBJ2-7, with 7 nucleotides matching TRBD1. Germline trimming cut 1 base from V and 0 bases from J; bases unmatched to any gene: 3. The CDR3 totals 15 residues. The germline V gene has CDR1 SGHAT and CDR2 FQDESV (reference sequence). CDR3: CASSLGTGSSYEQYF. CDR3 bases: TGTGCCAGCAGCTTAGGGACAGGTAGCTCCTACGAGCAGTACTTC.